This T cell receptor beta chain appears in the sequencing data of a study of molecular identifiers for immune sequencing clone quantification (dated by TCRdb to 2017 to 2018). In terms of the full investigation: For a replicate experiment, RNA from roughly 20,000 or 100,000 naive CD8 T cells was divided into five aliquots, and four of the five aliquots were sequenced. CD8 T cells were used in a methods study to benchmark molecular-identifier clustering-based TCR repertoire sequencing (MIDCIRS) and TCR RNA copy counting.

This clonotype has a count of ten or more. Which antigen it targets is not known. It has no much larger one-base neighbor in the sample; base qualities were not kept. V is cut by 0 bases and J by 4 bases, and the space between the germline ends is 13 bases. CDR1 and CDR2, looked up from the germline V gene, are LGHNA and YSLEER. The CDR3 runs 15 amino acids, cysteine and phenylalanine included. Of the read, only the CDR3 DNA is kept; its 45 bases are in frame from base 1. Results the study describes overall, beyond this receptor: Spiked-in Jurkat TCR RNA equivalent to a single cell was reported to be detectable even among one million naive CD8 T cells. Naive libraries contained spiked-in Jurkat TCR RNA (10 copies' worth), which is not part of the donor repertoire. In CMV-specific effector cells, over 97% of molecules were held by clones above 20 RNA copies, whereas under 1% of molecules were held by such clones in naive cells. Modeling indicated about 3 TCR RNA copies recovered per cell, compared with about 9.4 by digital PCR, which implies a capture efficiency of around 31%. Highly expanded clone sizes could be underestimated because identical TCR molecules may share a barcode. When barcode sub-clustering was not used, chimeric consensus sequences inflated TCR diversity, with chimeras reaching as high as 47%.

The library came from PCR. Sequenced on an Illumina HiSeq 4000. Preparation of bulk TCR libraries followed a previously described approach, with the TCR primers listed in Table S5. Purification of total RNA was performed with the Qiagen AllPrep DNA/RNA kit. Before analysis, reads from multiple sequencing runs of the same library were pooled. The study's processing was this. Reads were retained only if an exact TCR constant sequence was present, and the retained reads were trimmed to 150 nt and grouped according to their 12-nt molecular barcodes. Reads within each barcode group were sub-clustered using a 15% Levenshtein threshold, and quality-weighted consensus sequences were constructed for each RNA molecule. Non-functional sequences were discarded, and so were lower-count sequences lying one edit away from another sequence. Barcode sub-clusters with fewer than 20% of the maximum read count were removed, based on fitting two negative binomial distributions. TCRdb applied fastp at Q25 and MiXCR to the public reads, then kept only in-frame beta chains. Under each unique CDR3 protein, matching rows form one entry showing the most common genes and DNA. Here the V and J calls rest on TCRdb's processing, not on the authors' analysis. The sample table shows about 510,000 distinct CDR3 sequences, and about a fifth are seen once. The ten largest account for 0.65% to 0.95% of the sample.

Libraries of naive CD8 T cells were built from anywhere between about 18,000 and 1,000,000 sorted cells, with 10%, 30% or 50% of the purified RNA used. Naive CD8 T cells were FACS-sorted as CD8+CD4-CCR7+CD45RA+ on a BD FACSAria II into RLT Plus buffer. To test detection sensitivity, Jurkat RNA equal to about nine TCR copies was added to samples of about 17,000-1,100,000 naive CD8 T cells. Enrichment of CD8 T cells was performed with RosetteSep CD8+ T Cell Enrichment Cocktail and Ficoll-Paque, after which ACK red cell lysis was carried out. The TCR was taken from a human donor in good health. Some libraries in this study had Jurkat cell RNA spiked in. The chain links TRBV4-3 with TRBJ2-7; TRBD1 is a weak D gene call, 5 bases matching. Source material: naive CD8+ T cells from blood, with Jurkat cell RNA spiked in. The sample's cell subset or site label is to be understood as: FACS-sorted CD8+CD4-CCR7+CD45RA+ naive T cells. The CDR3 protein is CASSQDAGQLYEQYF. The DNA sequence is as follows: TGCGCCAGCAGCCAAGATGCCGGACAACTATACGAGCAGTACTTC.